This T cell receptor beta chain was recovered during a study of cytomegalovirus exposure and HLA in healthy donors. Overall study context: Within the Caucasian-associated ancestry cluster were about 81% of the roughly 360 genotyped donors.

CDR3 length: 15 amino acids. The trim removed 2 bases at V and 10 bases at J, leaving 9 bases unmatched. Germline loops: CDR1 MDHEN, CDR2 SYDVKM. As regards this clone: Its cognate antigen is unknown.

Findings and limits, study-wide: Cytomegalovirus association was listed for around 180 TCR beta chains. At a 0.05 false discovery rate, a later analysis found some 18,000 TCR beta sequences to be associated with HLA alleles.

13 Jbeta primers and 60 Vbeta primers were used for the PCR. The protocol was immunoSEQ multiplex PCR, while the TCRdb copy is restricted to in-frame clones and leaves out a portion. The sample holds around 230,000 clones; about 80% are singletons and the top ten take less than 2%. Sequencing was performed on PBMCs. V gene TRBV28 combines with J gene TRBJ2-1; 9 nucleotides agree with TRBD2. This TCR came from a male donor in good health and CMV-seronegative. CDR3 sequence reads: CASSLDTSGLAEQFF. CDR3 coding DNA: TGTGCCAGCAGTTTAGATACTAGCGGGCTGGCCGAGCAGTTCTTC.